This T cell receptor (beta chain) was identified during a study of CDR3 diversity in severe acne. Trimming took 6 bases from V and 2 from J; bases not matched to a gene: 7. CDR1 is LNHDA, CDR2 SQIVND, per germline (reference sequence). The CDR3 length is 15 residues. MiXCR was run by TCRdb on the PCR reads, yielding one entry per CDR3 protein. The sample lists around 85,000 distinct CDR3 sequences, around 54% occurring once. The V and J genes are TRBV19 and TRBJ1-3; TRBD1 matches at 7 bases. What was sequenced was blood. This TCR came from a male donor with severe acne vulgaris. The chain's CDR3 is CASRPGQFAGNTIYF. CDR3 DNA: TGTGCCAGTAGGCCGGGACAGTTCGCTGGAAACACCATATATTTT. Filled out from reference TRBV19 and TRBJ1-3, the complete variable domain reads DGGITQSPKYLFRKEGQNVTLSCEQNLNHDAMYWYRQDPGQGLRLIYYSQIVNDFQKGDIAEGYSVSREKKESFPLTVTSAQKNPTAFYLCASRPGQFAGNTIYFGEGSWLTVV.